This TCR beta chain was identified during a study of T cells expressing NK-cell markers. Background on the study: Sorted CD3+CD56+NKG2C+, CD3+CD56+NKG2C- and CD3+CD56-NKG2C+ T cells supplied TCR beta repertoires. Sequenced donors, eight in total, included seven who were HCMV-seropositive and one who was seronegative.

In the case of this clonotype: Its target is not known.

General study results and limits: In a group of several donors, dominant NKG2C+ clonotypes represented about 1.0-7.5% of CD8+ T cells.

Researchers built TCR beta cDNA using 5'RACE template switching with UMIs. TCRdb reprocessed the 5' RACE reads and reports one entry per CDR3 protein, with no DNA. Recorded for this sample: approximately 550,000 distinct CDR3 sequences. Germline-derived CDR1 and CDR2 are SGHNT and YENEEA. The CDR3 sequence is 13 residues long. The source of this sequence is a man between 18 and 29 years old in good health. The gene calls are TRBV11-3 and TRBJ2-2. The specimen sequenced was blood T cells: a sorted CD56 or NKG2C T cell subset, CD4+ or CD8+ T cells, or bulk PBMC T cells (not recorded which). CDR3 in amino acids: CASSPRFTGELFF.